These T cell receptor beta chains were read from a single sample in a study of early T cells in non-severe SARS-CoV-2 infection. TCRdb redid the calling of the 5' RACE reads with MiXCR, one entry per CDR3 protein. The sample has tens of thousands of distinct CDR3 sequences; 15% are singletons. Input material: whole blood. The receptors originated from an adult who was a healthcare worker with PCR-confirmed SARS-CoV-2 infection or an uninfected control (not recorded which). Each CDR3 is given with its conserved first and last residue. Fields, in order: D gene, V gene, J gene, clone size, CDR3 DNA, CDR3 protein. D genes are given only for firm matches. A clone size is listed for some rows: how often the clone was seen (once, few, many), or a class if it is expanded.

>NA|TRBV29-1|TRBJ2-2|few
TGCAGCGTTGGAGAGGGCGGGGAGCTGTTTTTT
CSVGEGGELFF
>TRBD1|TRBV7-3|TRBJ2-2|few
TGTGCCAGCAGCCGTACAGGGGCGGACGGGGAGCTGTTTTTT
CASSRTGADGELFF
>NA|TRBV20-1|TRBJ2-7|few
TGCAGTGCTAGGGTTATTGACGAGCAGTACTTC
CSARVIDEQYF
>NA|TRBV2|TRBJ2-4|NA
TGTGCCAGCAGTGCCGTTCTCGGGCATCGGTACTTC
CASSAVLGHRYF
>NA|TRBV28|TRBJ2-5|many
TGTGCCAGCAGTTTATTCGGGCAGGGTCTTAGAGAGACCCAGTACTTC
CASSLFGQGLRETQYF
>NA|TRBV13|TRBJ1-5|many
TGTGCCAGCAGCTACGGAAAGTATCAGCCCCAGCATTTT
CASSYGKYQPQHF
>TRBD1|TRBV7-7|TRBJ2-2|NA
TGTGCCAGCAGCTCGACAGGGCCGAGCACCGGGGAGCTGTTTTTT
CASSSTGPSTGELFF
>NA|TRBV28|TRBJ2-7|few
TGTGCCAGCAGGCGCCTCGACAGCTCCTACGAGCAGTACTTC
CASRRLDSSYEQYF
>TRBD2|TRBV29-1|TRBJ2-3|medium-sized
TGCAGCGTTGGAGGGCTAGCGGGAGATACGCAGTATTTT
CSVGGLAGDTQYF
>NA|TRBV7-3|TRBJ2-1|NA
TGTGCCAGCAGCTTAACGGGCCACAATGAGCAGTTCTTC
CASSLTGHNEQFF
>NA|TRBV4-3|TRBJ1-1|many
TGCGCCAGCAGCCAAGACGTAGCCCGGAACACTGAAGCTTTCTTT
CASSQDVARNTEAFF
>NA|TRBV6-5|TRBJ2-5|many
TGTGCCAGCGGTCGGTCGGAGACCCAGTACTTC
CASGRSETQYF
>TRBD1|TRBV20-1|TRBJ1-2|many
TGCAGTGCTAGGGACAGGGTCGATGGCTACACCTTC
CSARDRVDGYTF
>NA|TRBV7-9|TRBJ1-2|few
TGTGCCAGCAGCGGACAGAACGATGGCTACACCTTC
CASSGQNDGYTF
>NA|TRBV7-2|TRBJ2-7|few
TGTGCCAGCAGCCCCAGGGGAACTAACGAGCAGTACTTC
CASSPRGTNEQYF
>NA|TRBV11-2|TRBJ2-6|few
TGTGCCAGCAGCTTAGAACCTGGGGCCAACGTCCTGACTTTC
CASSLEPGANVLTF
>NA|TRBV27|TRBJ2-7|few
TGTGCCAGCAGTTTGGCACAGGGCTACGAGCAGTACTTC
CASSLAQGYEQYF
>TRBD1|TRBV12-3/TRBV12-4|TRBJ1-2|few
TGTGCCAGCGCTTGGGGGACAGCTTACTATGGCTACACCTTC
CASAWGTAYYGYTF
>TRBD2|TRBV2|TRBJ2-7|once
TGTGCCAGCACGGCGAACCCCGGCGCGACTAGCGACTACGAGCAGTACTTC
CASTANPGATSDYEQYF
>TRBD2|TRBV15|TRBJ2-1|many
TGTGCCACCAGCAGAGAGGAGCGGGAGAACCTCCGGAGTAATGAGCAGTTCTTC
CATSREERENLRSNEQFF
>NA|TRBV4-3|TRBJ2-7|NA
TGCGCCAGCAGCCAAGAATATTCTTGGAGGACCTACGAGCAGTACTTC
CASSQEYSWRTYEQYF
>NA|TRBV28|TRBJ2-6|few
TGTGCCAGCAGCCGAGGACAGTCTGGGGCCAACGTCCTGACTTTC
CASSRGQSGANVLTF
>NA|TRBV9|TRBJ2-1|many
TGTGCCAGCAGCGTAGGGGAGAGGGGTGAGCAGTTCTTC
CASSVGERGEQFF
>NA|TRBV6-6|TRBJ2-1|NA
TGTGCCAGCAGCTATCCTACGGACAGCCCCTCCTACAATGAGCAGTTCTTC
CASSYPTDSPSYNEQFF
>NA|TRBV20-1|TRBJ2-7|NA
TGCAGTGCTAGAATGCCGAGCTACGAGCAGTACTTC
CSARMPSYEQYF
>TRBD1|TRBV12-3/TRBV12-4|TRBJ1-1|NA
TGTGCCAGCAGTCCCTCACAGGGGGTATCCACTGAAGCTTTCTTT
CASSPSQGVSTEAFF
>TRBD2|TRBV11-2|TRBJ2-4|NA
TGTGCCAGCAGGGGGGGGACCTCCCTGCTTGCCAAAAACATTCAGTACTTC
CASRGGTSLLAKNIQYF
>NA|TRBV28|TRBJ1-1|NA
TGTGCCAGCAGTTTATGGGACAGCAACACTGAAGCTTTCTTT
CASSLWDSNTEAFF
>NA|TRBV6-5|TRBJ1-2|NA
TGTGCCAGCAGTTACTCGAAATCGGTGCCGTACGGCTACACCTTC
CASSYSKSVPYGYTF
>NA|TRBV3-1|TRBJ2-7|few
TGTGCCAGCAGCCAAGGGGTGGCCCCCTACGAGCAGTACTTC
CASSQGVAPYEQYF
>NA|TRBV5-1|TRBJ2-7|few
TGCGCCAGCAGCTTGCGGCAGGGAAACGAGCAGTACTTC
CASSLRQGNEQYF
>NA|TRBV28|TRBJ1-2|few
TGTGCCAGCAGTTTATGGGACTATGGCTACACCTTC
CASSLWDYGYTF
>NA|TRBV27|TRBJ1-2|NA
TGTGCCAGCAGTTTTAATTCCCCTCGGGGGCTTGGCTACACCTTC
CASSFNSPRGLGYTF
>TRBD1|TRBV20-1|TRBJ2-3|few
TGCAGTGCTAGGACCGACAGGGAGCGAACAGATACGCAGTATTTT
CSARTDRERTDTQYF
>TRBD1|TRBV6-6|TRBJ1-6|NA
TGTGCCAGCAGTTACCGACAGGGCACGAATTCACCCCTCCACTTT
CASSYRQGTNSPLHF
>NA|TRBV14|TRBJ1-2|NA
TGTGCCAGCTACCGGGGCAGTCCCTCGGGAGGCTACACCTTC
CASYRGSPSGGYTF
>NA|TRBV20-1|TRBJ1-1|NA
TGCAGTGCTAAGCAGGGACACCTAAACACTGAAGCTTTCTTT
CSAKQGHLNTEAFF
>TRBD2|TRBV7-9|TRBJ2-7|NA
TGTGCCAGCTTTAGCGGGATTGGATTTGAGCAGTACTTC
CASFSGIGFEQYF
>NA|TRBV7-2|TRBJ2-7|NA
TGTGCCAGCAGCGCGGGCCCCGCCTACGAGCAGTACTTC
CASSAGPAYEQYF
>NA|TRBV28|TRBJ1-5|NA
TGTGCCAGCGGATGGGGGGCGAATCAGCCCCAGCATTTT
CASGWGANQPQHF
>NA|TRBV9|TRBJ1-5|medium-sized
TGTGCCAGCAGCGTAACAGGACAGTCCAATCAGCCCCAGCATTTT
CASSVTGQSNQPQHF
>TRBD2|TRBV28|TRBJ2-7|few
TGTGCCAGCAGCACGGGCGGGGGTGAGATCTACGAGCAGTACTTC
CASSTGGGEIYEQYF
>NA|TRBV5-5|TRBJ1-1|NA
TGTGCCAGCAGCTTCTATCTAACAGGTATTGAAGCTTTCTTT
CASSFYLTGIEAFF
>TRBD2|TRBV10-3|TRBJ2-3|NA
TGTGCCATCAGTGAGTCGACTAGCGGAGTTACCCTCACAGATACGCAGTATTTT
CAISESTSGVTLTDTQYF
>NA|TRBV12-3/TRBV12-4|TRBJ2-2|few
TGTGCCAGCAGCCGACTAGTAGCTAACACCGGGGAGCTTTTTTTT
CASSRLVANTGELFF